The clone carrying this TCR beta chain has just a few counts. The Seattle patients, enrolled during active infection, were followed longitudinally. The CDR3 contains 16 residues. The germline gives CDR1 MNHEY, CDR2 SMNVEV (reference sequence). V lost 3 bases to trimming and J lost 1 base, with 12 bases between them. Under the authors' procedure: Amplification from reference gene primers served as the basis for estimated nucleated cell counts. Libraries were prepared by immunoSEQ multiplex PCR; TCRdb keeps only in-frame clonotypes and omits some of them. That table supplies the V and J calls and clone size; D and trimming were determined from the DNA. Here the sample spans about 80,000 clones, around 85% being singletons. This sample stems from a study of blood T cell repertoires in COVID-19. Study context: Researchers got acute and convalescent COVID-19 samples from the United States, Italy and Spain. PBMCs, B-cell-depleted T cells, or T cells were the source of the cDNA or gDNA that made up the material.

The J gene is TRBJ2-2, the V gene TRBV27, with a tentative D call TRBD2 (5 bases). The source of this sequence is a man in his fifties or sixties with COVID-19, enrolled during active disease. What was sequenced was peripheral blood. In DNA, the CDR3 is TGTGCCAGCAGTTTCCGGCGGGCGCAGAACACCGGGGAGCTGTTTTTT. This gives the protein CASSFRRAQNTGELFF.